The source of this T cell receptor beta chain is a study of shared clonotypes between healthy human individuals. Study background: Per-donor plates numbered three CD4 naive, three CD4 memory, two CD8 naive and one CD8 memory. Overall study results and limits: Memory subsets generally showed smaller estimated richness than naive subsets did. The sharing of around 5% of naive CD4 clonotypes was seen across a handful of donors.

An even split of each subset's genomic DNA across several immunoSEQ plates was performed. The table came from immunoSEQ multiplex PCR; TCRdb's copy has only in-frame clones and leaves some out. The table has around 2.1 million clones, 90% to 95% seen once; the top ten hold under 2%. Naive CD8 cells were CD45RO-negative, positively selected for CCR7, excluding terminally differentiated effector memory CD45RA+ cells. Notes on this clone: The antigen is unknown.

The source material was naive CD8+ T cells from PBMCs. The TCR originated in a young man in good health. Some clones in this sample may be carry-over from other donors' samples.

CDR3 sequence: CASSLAGEGINTEAFF. In DNA form, the CDR3 reads TGCGCCAGCAGCTTGGCCGGTGAGGGAATTAACACTGAAGCTTTCTTT. The V call is TRBV5-1, the J call TRBJ1-1; no clear D gene. Trimming removed 0 bases at V and 2 bases at J, with 14 bases between. There are 16 residues in the CDR3. CDR1 and CDR2 (germline): SGHRS, YFSETQ.